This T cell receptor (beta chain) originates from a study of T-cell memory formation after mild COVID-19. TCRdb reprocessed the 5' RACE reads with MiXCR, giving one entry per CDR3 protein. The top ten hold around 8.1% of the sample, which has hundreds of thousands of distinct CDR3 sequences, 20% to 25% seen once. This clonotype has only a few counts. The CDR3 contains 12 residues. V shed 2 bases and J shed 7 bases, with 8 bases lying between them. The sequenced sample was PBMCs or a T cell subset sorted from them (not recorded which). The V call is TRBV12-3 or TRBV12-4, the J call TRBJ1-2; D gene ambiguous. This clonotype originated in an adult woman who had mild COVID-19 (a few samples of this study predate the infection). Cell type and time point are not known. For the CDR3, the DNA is TGTGCCAGCAGTTTAAGTCAACGTGGCTACACCTTC. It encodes CASSLSQRGYTF.